The TCR beta chain under discussion was sequenced for a study of beta chain features in type 1 diabetes. Study conclusions and caveats: Possible PCR preference for shorter templates applied equally to patients and controls. Researchers reported that naive, central memory and Treg TCRB repertoires appeared more similar in patients than in healthy donors. Patients with type 1 diabetes showed fewer VDJ junction insertions and more deletions.

This clone was detected only a few times. Its antigen is unidentified. The germline CDR1 and CDR2 sequences are KGHSH and LQKENI. This CDR3 contains 12 residues. The V end lost 3 bases, the J end lost 6 bases, and 8 bases lay between the germline ends. The investigators reverse transcribed all of the isolated RNA, so they sequenced expressed TCRB transcripts. Measured with immunoSEQ multiplex PCR; TCRdb has only the in-frame clones, and not every one. The table has 860,000 or so clones, about a sixth seen once. Material: naive CD4+ T cells from blood. This TCR came from a woman aged 18-29 years in good health. J is TRBJ1-2 and V is TRBV18; the D is unclear. In DNA form, the CDR3 reads TGTGCCAGCTCACCTTGGGAAGATGGCTACACCTTC. Translation gives CASSPWEDGYTF.